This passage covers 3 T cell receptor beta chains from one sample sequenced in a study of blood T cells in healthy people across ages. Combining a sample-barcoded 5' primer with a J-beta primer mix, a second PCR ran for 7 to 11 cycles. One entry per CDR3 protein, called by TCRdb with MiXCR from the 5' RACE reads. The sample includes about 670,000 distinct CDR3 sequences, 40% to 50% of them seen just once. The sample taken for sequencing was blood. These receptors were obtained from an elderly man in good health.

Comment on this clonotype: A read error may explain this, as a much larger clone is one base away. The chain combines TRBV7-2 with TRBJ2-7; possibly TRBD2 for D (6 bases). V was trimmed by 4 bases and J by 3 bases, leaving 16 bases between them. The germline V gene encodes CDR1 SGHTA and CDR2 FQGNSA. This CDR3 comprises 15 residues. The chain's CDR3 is CASSSQAGTFYEQYF. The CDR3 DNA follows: TGTGCCAGCAGCTCCCAGGCCGGGACTTTCTACGAGCAGTACTTC. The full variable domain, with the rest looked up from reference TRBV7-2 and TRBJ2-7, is GAGVSQSPSNKVTEKGKDVELRCDPISGHTALYWYRQSLGQGLEFLIYFQGNSAPDKSGLPSDRFSAERTGGSVSTLTIQRTQQEDSAVYLCASSSQAGTFYEQYFGPGTRLTVT.

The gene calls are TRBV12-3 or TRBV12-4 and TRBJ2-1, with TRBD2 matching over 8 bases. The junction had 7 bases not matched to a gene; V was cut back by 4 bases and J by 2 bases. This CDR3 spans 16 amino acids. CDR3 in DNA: TGTGCCAGCAGTTCGTGGACGGGGGGGACCTACAATGAGCAGTTCTTC. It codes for CASSSWTGGTYNEQFF.

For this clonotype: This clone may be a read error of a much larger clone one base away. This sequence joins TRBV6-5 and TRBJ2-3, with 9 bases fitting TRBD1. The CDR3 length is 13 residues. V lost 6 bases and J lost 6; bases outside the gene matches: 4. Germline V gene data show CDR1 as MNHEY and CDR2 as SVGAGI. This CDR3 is CASSGTGSDTQYF. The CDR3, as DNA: TGTGCCAGCAGCGGGACAGGGAGTGATACGCAGTATTTT.